The TCR beta chain under discussion was sequenced for a study of T cell changes during pregnancy in multiple sclerosis. With 1 base clipped from V and 1 base from J, the junction kept 3 bases outside the gene matches. Germline V gene sequence: CDR1 SGHTA, CDR2 FQGTGA. The CDR3 covers 16 residues. Assay used: immunoSEQ multiplex PCR; TCRdb lists only in-frame clones, some missing. The sample consists of some 60,000 clones, approximately 91% of them appearing once. Specimen: peripheral blood, collected after pregnancy. The chain joins TRBV7-3 to TRBJ2-3; 9 nucleotides agree with TRBD2. This receptor was identified in a female donor with multiple sclerosis, enrolled in a pregnancy study. The CDR3 DNA is TGTGCCAGCAGCTTAAAAGAGCGGGGGGGCACAGATACGCAGTATTTT. Amino acids: CASSLKERGGTDTQYF.